These 10 T cell receptor beta chains originate from one sample sequenced in a study of blood T cell repertoires in COVID-19. The data were produced by immunoSEQ multiplex PCR, yet TCRdb's version contains in-frame clones alone and is incomplete. The sample has roughly 250,000 clones, roughly 80% seen once. Specimen: peripheral blood. The receptors originated from a woman aged 55-69 years with active or convalescent COVID-19.

V usage is TRBV7-3 and J usage is TRBJ2-3; 8 nucleotides align to TRBD2. Germline values: CDR1 SGHTA, CDR2 FQGTGA. The CDR3 extends over 15 amino acids. V lost 5 bases to trimming and J lost 4 bases; unmatched junction nucleotides: 8. The CDR3 DNA reads TGTGCCAGCAGCCCACTACCTAGCGGGCCAGATACGCAGTATTTT. This encodes CASSPLPSGPDTQYF. The full variable domain, in which reference TRBV7-3 and TRBJ2-3 provide the parts outside the CDR3, is GAGVSQTPSNKVTEKGKYVELRCDPISGHTALYWYRQSLGQGPEFLIYFQGTGAADDSGLPNDRFFAVRPEGSVSTLKIQRTERGDSAVYLCASSPLPSGPDTQYFGPGTRLTVL.

V and J are TRBV6-5 and TRBJ2-3, with D possibly matching TRBD1 (6 bases). Per germline, CDR1 MNHEY and CDR2 SVGAGI. The CDR3 totals 15 residues. V was shortened by 0 bases and J by 2 bases, with 9 bases between the two germline ends. The CDR3 loop reads CASSYSGGFTDTQYF. The DNA for the CDR3 is TGTGCCAGCAGTTACTCAGGGGGATTCACAGATACGCAGTATTTT.

The chain recombines TRBV5-6 with TRBJ2-7, with D perhaps matching TRBD2 (5 bases). CDR1 is SGHDT, CDR2 YYEEEE, per germline. This CDR3 has 15 amino acids. Trimming left V 2 bases short and J 0 bases short, with 12 bases between. The CDR3, as DNA: TGTGCCAGCAGCTTAGGGAGCGGCCCCTCCTACGAGCAGTACTTC. It yields the protein CASSLGSGPSYEQYF.

This chain connects TRBV6-5 to TRBJ2-7, with 10 bases that match TRBD1. Germline CDR1 reads MNHEY; CDR2 reads SVGAGI. The CDR3 loop spans 13 amino acids. V lost 10 bases, J lost 4 bases, and 7 bases stayed unmatched. DNA of the CDR3: TGTGCCACTAACGACAGGGGGCTGTACGAGCAGTACGTC. Residues: CATNDRGLYEQYV.

V and J are TRBV7-2 and TRBJ2-7; the match to TRBD2 covers 13 bases. The CDR3 consists of 15 residues. V was clipped by 7 bases and J by 4 bases; unmatched bases: 7. Looked up from germline, CDR1 is SGHTA and CDR2 is FQGNSA. CDR3: CASILRTSGSYEQYF. The CDR3 DNA reads as TGTGCCAGCATCCTTAGGACTAGCGGGAGTTACGAGCAGTACTTC. The whole variable domain, remainder taken from reference TRBV7-2 and TRBJ2-7, is GAGVSQSPSNKVTEKGKDVELRCDPISGHTALYWYRQSLGQGLEFLIYFQGNSAPDKSGLPSDRFSAERTGGSVSTLTIQRTQQEDSAVYLCASILRTSGSYEQYFGPGTRLTVT.

The chain couples TRBV24-1 to TRBJ2-7, with 9 bases fitting TRBD2. The CDR3 is 16 residues long. CDR1 and CDR2 (germline): KGHDR, SFDVKD. V shed 4 bases, J shed 3 bases, and the junction held 9 bases outside the gene matches. The CDR3 sequence: CATSDRLAESFYEQYF. CDR3 in DNA: TGTGCCACCAGTGACAGACTAGCGGAATCTTTCTACGAGCAGTACTTC.

This chain connects TRBV2 to TRBJ1-2; possibly TRBD1 for D (5 bases). The CDR3 runs to 14 residues. Trimming removed 7 bases from V and 3 bases from J, with 15 bases in between. CDR1 is SNHLY, CDR2 FYNNEI, per germline. The CDR3 sequence is CASNPREGYYGYTF. In nucleotides, the CDR3 is TGTGCCAGCAATCCCAGGGAGGGGTACTATGGCTACACCTTC. Filled out from reference TRBV2 and TRBJ1-2, the complete variable domain reads EPEVTQTPSHQVTQMGQEVILRCVPISNHLYFYWYRQILGQKVEFLVSFYNNEISEKSEIFDDQFSVERPDGSNFTLKIRSTKLEDSAMYFCASNPREGYYGYTFGSGTRLTVV.

The chain recombines TRBV5-1 with TRBJ2-3; TRBD2 is a possible D gene (6 bases). With 5 bases removed from V and 5 bases from J, the gap between germline ends came to 12 bases. This CDR3 has 13 amino acids. CDR1 is SGHRS, CDR2 YFSETQ, per germline. CDR3 sequence: CASRRLVGDTQYF. CDR3 nucleotide sequence: TGCGCCAGCAGGAGACTAGTCGGAGATACGCAGTATTTT.

The chain recombines TRBV6-1 with TRBJ1-6; D is unclear. The CDR3 contains 16 residues. Looked up from germline, CDR1 is MNHNS and CDR2 is SASEGT. V was trimmed by 3 bases and J by 9 bases, leaving 18 bases between them. The CDR3: CASSESGVFASSPLHF. The CDR3 nucleotides read TGTGCCAGCAGTGAGTCCGGGGTGTTCGCTTCTTCACCCCTCCACTTT.

The chain carries TRBV7-8 and TRBJ1-2, with 10 bases fitting TRBD1. The CDR3 spans 17 residues. Germline CDR1 SGHVS, CDR2 FQNEAQ. Trimming took 2 bases from V and 8 from J; bases not matched to a gene: 14. The chain's CDR3 is CASSLRGDRGLYGGYTF. CDR3 coding DNA: TGTGCCAGCAGCTTAAGGGGTGACAGGGGGCTTTATGGGGGCTACACCTTC.